This paragraph covers one TCR beta chain sequence. These data originate in a study of T cells in tumors after PD-1 blockade. Profiled with immunoSEQ multiplex PCR; TCRdb holds only in-frame clones, not every one. The repertoire holds around 50,000 clones, with 79% as singletons. Per the germline V gene, CDR1 is SGHRS and CDR2 is YFSETQ. V was shortened by 0 bases and J by 11 bases, with 14 bases between the two germline ends. The CDR3 runs to 13 residues. The origin of this receptor is a human donor with basal cell carcinoma. The source was PBMCs, collected before anti-PD-1 treatment. This chain joins TRBV5-1 and TRBJ2-5; D not certain. The CDR3 DNA sequence: TGCGCCAGCAGCTTGGGTTGGGATATGGAGCAGTACTTC. This translates into CASSLGWDMEQYF.